The rows below give T cell receptor beta chains drawn from one sample of a study of blood T cell repertoires in COVID-19. Produced via immunoSEQ multiplex PCR; TCRdb's table is partial and in-frame only. The sample holds approximately 240,000 clones, roughly 84% seen once. Material: peripheral blood. All receptors come from a woman aged 40 to 49 who had recovered from COVID-19. Both conserved end residues are part of each CDR3. The D gene is left open where the match is weak. Size tells how often a clone was seen (once, few, many) or the class of an expanded clone, and some rows leave it out.

clone_size: NA; v_call: TRBV15; j_call: TRBJ1-4; d_call: TRBD1; cdr3_aa: CATTRQGAREKLFF; cdr3_nt: TGTGCCACAACAAGACAGGGGGCAAGGGAAAAACTGTTTTTT
clone_size: NA; v_call: TRBV24-1; j_call: TRBJ1-5; d_call: NA; cdr3_aa: CATSDRHQPQHF; cdr3_nt: TGTGCCACCAGTGACCGTCATCAGCCCCAGCATTTT
clone_size: NA; v_call: TRBV15; j_call: TRBJ1-2; d_call: TRBD1; cdr3_aa: CATSRGTGTGGTNYGYTF; cdr3_nt: TGTGCCACCAGCAGGGGAACCGGGACAGGGGGCACTAACTATGGCTACACCTTC
clone_size: NA; v_call: TRBV6-5; j_call: TRBJ1-2; d_call: TRBD1; cdr3_aa: CASSYQGQGPYGYTF; cdr3_nt: TGTGCCAGCAGTTATCAGGGACAGGGTCCCTATGGCTACACCTTC
clone_size: NA; v_call: TRBV6-2/TRBV6-3; j_call: TRBJ2-7; d_call: NA; cdr3_aa: CASSTERGFTYEQYF; cdr3_nt: TGTGCCAGCAGTACAGAAAGAGGGTTTACCTACGAGCAGTACTTC
clone_size: NA; v_call: TRBV6-5; j_call: TRBJ2-7; d_call: NA; cdr3_aa: CASSYPGAQGTYEQYF; cdr3_nt: TGTGCCAGCAGTTACCCAGGGGCGCAGGGGACCTACGAGCAGTACTTC
clone_size: once; v_call: TRBV30; j_call: TRBJ2-3; d_call: NA; cdr3_aa: CAWSGALTTYSTDTQYF; cdr3_nt: TGTGCCTGGAGTGGGGCCTTGACAACTTATAGCACAGATACGCAGTATTTT
clone_size: NA; v_call: TRBV19; j_call: TRBJ1-6; d_call: TRBD1; cdr3_aa: CASSRDRVNSPLHF; cdr3_nt: TGTGCCAGTAGTAGAGACAGGGTAAATTCACCCCTCCACTTT
clone_size: NA; v_call: TRBV7-2; j_call: TRBJ1-3; d_call: NA; cdr3_aa: CASSLVGGAGNTIYF; cdr3_nt: TGTGCCAGCAGCTTAGTTGGGGGGGCCGGAAACACCATATATTTT
clone_size: few; v_call: TRBV10-2; j_call: TRBJ1-6; d_call: NA; cdr3_aa: CASRQANSPLHF; cdr3_nt: TGCGCCAGCAGGCAGGCTAATTCACCCCTCCACTTT
clone_size: NA; v_call: TRBV7-8; j_call: TRBJ2-7; d_call: NA; cdr3_aa: CASSTRHSYEQYF; cdr3_nt: TGTGCCAGCAGCACCAGACACTCCTACGAGCAGTACTTC
clone_size: NA; v_call: TRBV21-1; j_call: TRBJ1-6; d_call: NA; cdr3_aa: CASSKVRPVANSPLHF; cdr3_nt: TGTGCCAGCAGCAAAGTTCGTCCAGTTGCTAATTCACCCCTCCACTTT
clone_size: NA; v_call: TRBV7-2; j_call: TRBJ2-7; d_call: TRBD2; cdr3_aa: CASSLERGDGYEQYF; cdr3_nt: TGTGCCAGCAGCTTAGAGCGGGGAGATGGGTACGAGCAGTACTTC
clone_size: few; v_call: TRBV13; j_call: TRBJ2-7; d_call: TRBD2; cdr3_aa: CASSPGLAGDGDGYEQYF; cdr3_nt: TGTGCCAGCAGCCCGGGACTAGCGGGAGACGGGGACGGCTACGAGCAGTACTTC
clone_size: NA; v_call: TRBV7-3; j_call: TRBJ2-5; d_call: TRBD2; cdr3_aa: CASSHSGGAGETQYF; cdr3_nt: TGTGCCAGCAGCCATAGCGGGGGGGCAGGAGAGACCCAGTACTTC
clone_size: many; v_call: TRBV4-2; j_call: TRBJ2-1; d_call: NA; cdr3_aa: CASSQDGAQTYNEQFF; cdr3_nt: TGTGCCAGCAGCCAAGATGGGGCCCAAACCTACAATGAGCAGTTCTTC
clone_size: NA; v_call: TRBV5-4; j_call: TRBJ2-3; d_call: TRBD2; cdr3_aa: CASSSAWGTSGTQYF; cdr3_nt: TGTGCCAGCAGTTCCGCGTGGGGTACTAGCGGTACGCAGTATTTT